This T cell receptor beta chain was sequenced in a study of blood T cells in healthy people across ages. Study-level points and caveats: Roughly linear age-related decline in beta diversity appeared, significant by age roughly 40. Among long-lived donors, naive CD4+ cells were more numerous and diversity higher than in aged donors.

Total RNA extracted from each sample amounted to at least 5.5 micrograms. Regarding this clonotype: Antigen unknown.

The CDR3 has 15 amino acids. The V gene's germline CDR1 is ENHRY and CDR2 SYGVKD. The junction had 11 bases not matched to a gene; V was cut back by 8 bases and J by 8 bases. Combining a sample-barcoded 5' primer with a J-beta primer mix, a second PCR ran for roughly 7 to 11 cycles. Via MiXCR, TCRdb re-called the 5' RACE reads, giving one row per CDR3 protein. The table has over a million distinct CDR3 sequences, under 55% seen once. Sequencing was carried out using blood. The V call is TRBV10-3, the J call TRBJ2-1; 11 positions match TRBD1. The receptor was derived from a woman aged 60 to 75 in good health. The CDR3 DNA follows: TGTGCCATCGCCGATCCGGGACAGGGGGTCGATGAGCAGTTCTTC. Translation: CAIADPGQGVDEQFF.